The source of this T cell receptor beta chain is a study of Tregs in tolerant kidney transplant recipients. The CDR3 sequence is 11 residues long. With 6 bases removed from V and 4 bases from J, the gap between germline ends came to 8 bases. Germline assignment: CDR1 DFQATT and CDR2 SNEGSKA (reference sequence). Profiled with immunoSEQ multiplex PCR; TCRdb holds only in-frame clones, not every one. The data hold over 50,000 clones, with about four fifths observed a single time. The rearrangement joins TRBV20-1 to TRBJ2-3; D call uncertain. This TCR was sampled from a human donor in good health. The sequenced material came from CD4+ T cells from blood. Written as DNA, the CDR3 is TGCAGTGCCGAAGACGCAGATACGCAGTATTTT. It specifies CSAEDADTQYF.